This passage covers 17 T cell receptor beta chains from one sample sequenced in a study of blood T cell repertoires in COVID-19. The data were produced by immunoSEQ multiplex PCR, yet TCRdb's version contains in-frame clones alone and is incomplete. The table includes 80,000 or so clones, about four fifths detected once. The sequenced material came from peripheral blood. The receptors come from a woman aged 70-85 years with acute or convalescent COVID-19.

The V gene is TRBV5-1, the J gene TRBJ1-2; D perhaps matches TRBD1 (5 bases). The CDR3 is made up of 14 amino acids. The V and J ends lost 0 bases and 8 bases respectively, with 14 bases between them. From germline, CDR1 is SGHRS and CDR2 YFSETQ. This CDR3 reads CASSLDVGAGGYTF. The CDR3 bases are TGCGCCAGCAGCTTGGACGTAGGGGCTGGGGGCTACACCTTC.

The chain uses TRBV7-2 and TRBJ2-7; 7 bases map to TRBD2. The length of the CDR3 is 14 residues. V lost 4 bases, J lost 6 bases, and 9 bases stayed unmatched. Looked up from germline, CDR1 is SGHTA and CDR2 is FQGNSA. The CDR3 loop reads CASSSREPQREQYF. The CDR3 DNA follows: TGTGCCAGCAGCTCGCGGGAGCCACAGCGCGAGCAGTACTTC. The variable domain in full, completed from reference TRBV7-2 and TRBJ2-7, reads GAGVSQSPSNKVTEKGKDVELRCDPISGHTALYWYRQSLGQGLEFLIYFQGNSAPDKSGLPSDRFSAERTGGSVSTLTIQRTQQEDSAVYLCASSSREPQREQYFGPGTRLTVT.

J is TRBJ2-3 and V is TRBV19; tentatively, D is TRBD2 (6 bases). The CDR3 loop spans 15 amino acids. The ends were cut back, 3 bases at V and 7 bases at J, with 17 bases in the middle. CDR1 and CDR2 from the germline V gene are LNHDA and SQIVND (reference sequence). CDR3 coding DNA: TGTGCCAGTAGTATCTCGGGGGACGTGAGCTATACGCAGTATTTT. Translating gives CASSISGDVSYTQYF. Supplemented by reference TRBV19 and TRBJ2-3, the full variable domain reads DGGITQSPKYLFRKEGQNVTLSCEQNLNHDAMYWYRQDPGQGLRLIYYSQIVNDFQKGDIAEGYSVSREKKESFPLTVTSAQKNPTAFYLCASSISGDVSYTQYFGPGTRLTVL.

The V and J genes are TRBV19 and TRBJ1-4; D might be TRBD1 (5 bases). The CDR3 loop spans 14 amino acids. The ends were cut back, 5 bases at V and 7 bases at J, with 14 bases in the middle. Germline loops: CDR1 LNHDA, CDR2 SQIVND (reference sequence). The CDR3 coding sequence is TGTGCCAGTAGTCCCCATACCCAGGGTGAAAAACTGTTTTTT. Amino acids: CASSPHTQGEKLFF.

This clone was picked up a small number of times. J is TRBJ2-7 and V is TRBV29-1, with a tentative D call TRBD2 (6 bases). CDR3 length: 12 residues. V was trimmed by 3 bases and J by 7 bases, leaving 13 bases between them. Germline loops: CDR1 SQVTM, CDR2 ANQGSEA. The CDR3 sequence is CSVERGSGEQYF. CDR3 nucleotide sequence: TGCAGCGTTGAGCGGGGATCGGGGGAGCAGTACTTC.

The chain recombines TRBV7-9 with TRBJ1-2; unclear D gene. V lost 1 base to trimming and J lost 3 bases, with 12 bases between them. Germline V gives CDR1 SEHNR, CDR2 FQNEAQ (reference sequence). This CDR3 is 15 amino acids long. CDR3 sequence (DNA): TGTGCCAGCAGCTTAGGAGTACCTGTTTACTATGGCTACACCTTC. Its protein product is CASSLGVPVYYGYTF.

The chain links TRBV5-1 to TRBJ2-6, with D unclear. Trimming shortened V by 4 bases and J by 3 bases, and 8 bases separated the two germline ends. CDR3 length: 14 residues. Germline V gives CDR1 SGHRS, CDR2 YFSETQ. The CDR3: CASSEPGGANVLTF. The CDR3, as DNA: TGCGCCAGCAGCGAACCCGGTGGGGCCAACGTCCTGACTTTC.

This rearrangement joins TRBV2 to TRBJ2-2; 9 bases match TRBD2. CDR1 and CDR2 from the germline V gene are SNHLY and FYNNEI. V lost 4 bases, J lost 4 bases, and 4 bases stayed unmatched. The CDR3 consists of 15 residues. This CDR3 is CASSVLAGPTGELFF. CDR3 in DNA: TGTGCCAGCAGTGTACTAGCGGGCCCCACCGGGGAGCTGTTTTTT.

This rearrangement joins TRBV27 to TRBJ2-7; TRBD2 is a possible D gene (5 bases). Trimming took off 4 bases at V and 2 bases at J, with 15 bases between the two ends. Germline assignment: CDR1 MNHEY and CDR2 SMNVEV (reference sequence). The CDR3 loop spans 15 amino acids. Here the CDR3 reads CASSWSETGTYEQYF. The CDR3 nucleotides are TGTGCCAGCAGTTGGTCGGAGACGGGAACCTACGAGCAGTACTTC.

The chain joins TRBV27 to TRBJ2-5; 9 bases are shared with TRBD2. With 3 bases clipped from V and 3 bases from J, the junction kept 5 bases outside the gene matches. CDR3 length: 15 amino acids. Germline loops: CDR1 MNHEY, CDR2 SMNVEV (reference sequence). CDR3 in amino acids: CASSFSGSGEETQYF. Written as DNA, the CDR3 is TGTGCCAGCAGTTTTAGCGGGAGCGGCGAAGAGACCCAGTACTTC.

The V call is TRBV2, the J call TRBJ2-1; perhaps TRBD2 as D (6 bases). This CDR3 contains 14 residues. Germline CDR1 is SNHLY and CDR2 is FYNNEI. V was trimmed by 3 bases and J by 15 bases, leaving 21 bases between them. In DNA, the CDR3 is TGTGCCAGCAGTGATTTGAATCTGAACGGAGGGTGGTTCTTC. Its translation is CASSDLNLNGGWFF.

The rearrangement links TRBV30 to TRBJ2-1; D unresolved. Germline V CDR1 and CDR2: GTSNPN, SVGIG (reference sequence). Trimming took off 4 bases at V and 2 bases at J, with 15 bases between the two ends. The CDR3 totals 15 residues. The CDR3 DNA reads as TGTGCCTGGAAATCAGACTTCGGAGCCTACAATGAGCAGTTCTTC. It codes for CAWKSDFGAYNEQFF.

V gene TRBV29-1 combines with J gene TRBJ1-5, with 9 bases lining up with TRBD1. CDR1 and CDR2 (germline): SQVTM, ANQGSEA. CDR3 length equals 14 residues. Trimming removed 6 bases from V and 1 base from J; junction bases left unmatched: 4. CDR3 sequence: CSVGTGMSNQPQHF. The CDR3 bases are TGCAGCGTCGGGACAGGGATGAGCAATCAGCCCCAGCATTTT.

CDR3 loop: CASSIRQRSSGNTIYF. In nucleotides, the CDR3 is TGTGCCAGTAGTATAAGGCAGAGGAGCTCTGGAAACACCATATATTTT. V gene TRBV19 combines with J gene TRBJ1-3; no clear D. CDR1 and CDR2 from the germline V gene are LNHDA and SQIVND (reference sequence). Trimming took 2 bases from V and 0 from J, leaving 11 bases between them. This CDR3 spans 16 amino acids.

This clone has a count of ten or more. This sequence joins TRBV7-3 and TRBJ2-2; D perhaps matches TRBD1 (6 bases). The CDR3 loop spans 14 amino acids. With 4 bases removed from V and 5 bases from J, the gap between germline ends came to 11 bases. Germline CDR1 and CDR2: SGHTA and FQGTGA. The CDR3 sequence is CASSWGPRTGELFF. The DNA for the CDR3 is TGTGCCAGCAGCTGGGGGCCGAGGACCGGGGAGCTGTTTTTT.

The gene calls are TRBV6-6 and TRBJ2-5; D remains ambiguous. This CDR3 spans 16 amino acids. Germline-derived CDR1 and CDR2 are MNHNY and SVGAGI (reference sequence). Deletions cut 2 bases from V and 3 bases from J, with 16 bases between. CDR3 DNA sequence: TGTGCCAGCAGTTACACCCAGGAAAGAAAGAAAGAGACCCAGTACTTC. It translates to CASSYTQERKKETQYF.

Only one count was recorded for this clone. The chain recombines TRBV29-1 with TRBJ2-1; 7 bases fit TRBD2. This CDR3 region has 15 residues. Germline V gene lookup returns CDR1 SQVTM and CDR2 ANQGSEA. V lost 5 bases, J lost 3 bases, and 10 bases stayed unmatched. The CDR3 spells CSVSLTGTNYNEQFF. In DNA form, the CDR3 reads TGCAGCGTTTCTCTGACCGGGACTAACTACAATGAGCAGTTCTTC.